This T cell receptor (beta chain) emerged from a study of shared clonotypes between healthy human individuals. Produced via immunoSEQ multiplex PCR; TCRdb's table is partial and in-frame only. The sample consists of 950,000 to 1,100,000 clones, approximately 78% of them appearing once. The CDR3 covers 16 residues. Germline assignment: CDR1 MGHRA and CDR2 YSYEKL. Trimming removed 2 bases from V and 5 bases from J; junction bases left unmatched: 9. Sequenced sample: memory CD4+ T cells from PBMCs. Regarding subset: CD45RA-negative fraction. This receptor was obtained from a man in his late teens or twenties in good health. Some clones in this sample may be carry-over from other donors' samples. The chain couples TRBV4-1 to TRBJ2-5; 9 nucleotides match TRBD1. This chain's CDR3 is CASSQKRTGDGETQYF. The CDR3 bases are TGCGCCAGCAGCCAAAAAAGGACAGGGGATGGGGAGACCCAGTACTTC.